These 18 T cell receptor beta chains share one sample of origin, sequenced in a study of cytotoxic CD8 clonotypes in ibrutinib-treated CLL. Data came from immunoSEQ multiplex PCR; TCRdb stores just in-frame clones and leaves some out. This sample carries approximately 170,000 clones, around nine tenths of them seen once, and the ten largest clones take 3% to 3.5%. This specimen was PBMCs, taken at disease progression, from a patient treated with ibrutinib. These receptor sequences come from a human donor with chronic lymphocytic leukemia.

The V gene is TRBV7-2, the J gene TRBJ2-7, with TRBD2 matching over 7 bases. The CDR3 runs to 14 residues. Germline-derived CDR1 and CDR2 are SGHTA and FQGNSA. V lost 3 bases and J lost 3; bases outside the gene matches: 5. The CDR3 loop reads CASSFTSVVYEQYF. CDR3 DNA sequence: TGTGCCAGCAGCTTTACTAGCGTCGTCTACGAGCAGTACTTC.

The chain carries TRBV5-6 and TRBJ2-7; no definite D call. Trimming pared 4 bases from V and 0 bases from J, leaving 14 bases between. CDR3 size: 15 residues. CDR1 and CDR2 (germline): SGHDT, YYEEEE. The DNA of the CDR3 is TGTGCCAGCAGCCCGATGGGGATGGTCTCCTACGAGCAGTACTTC. This encodes CASSPMGMVSYEQYF.

The chain has TRBV27 and TRBJ2-7; maybe TRBD2 (6 bases). Germline V gene data show CDR1 as MNHEY and CDR2 as SMNVEV (reference sequence). V lost 4 bases, J lost 5 bases, and 18 bases lay in between. This CDR3 is built from 15 residues. The CDR3 nucleotides are TGTGCCAGCAGTTCAGGATCGGGAGTCGTTCACGAGCAGTACTTC. It is translated as CASSSGSGVVHEQYF.

This chain connects TRBV4-1 to TRBJ2-1; weak D call: TRBD2 (6 bases). V gave up 3 bases and J gave up 7 bases, with 19 bases separating them. This CDR3 spans 16 amino acids. Germline-derived CDR1 and CDR2 are MGHRA and YSYEKL. The CDR3 loop is CASSHAGTERGNEQFF. CDR3 sequence (DNA): TGCGCCAGCAGCCACGCCGGGACTGAAAGAGGGAATGAGCAGTTCTTC.

V and J are TRBV7-8 and TRBJ2-7; D not resolved. There are 12 residues in the CDR3. Germline-derived CDR1 and CDR2 are SGHVS and FQNEAQ. V dropped 4 bases and J dropped 2 bases, with 6 bases sitting between them. The DNA for the CDR3 is TGTGCCAGCAGCTCTAGGGCCTACGAGCAGTACTTC. It encodes CASSSRAYEQYF.

This rearrangement joins TRBV11-3 to TRBJ2-7; 7 bases match TRBD1. Trimming at V came to 3 bases and at J to 3 bases, leaving 5 bases not matched to a gene. Looked up from germline, CDR1 is SGHNT and CDR2 is YENEEA. The CDR3 is 14 residues long. The CDR3 sequence is CASSFGTEVYEQYF. DNA of the CDR3: TGTGCCAGCAGCTTTGGGACAGAAGTCTACGAGCAGTACTTC.

V usage is TRBV5-4 and J usage is TRBJ2-7; tentatively, D is TRBD1 (6 bases). CDR3 length equals 15 residues. Germline CDR1 and CDR2: SGHNT and YYREEE (reference sequence). The V end lost 4 bases, the J end lost 3 bases, and 17 bases lay between the germline ends. The CDR3 protein is CASSPSQGSVYEQYF. CDR3 nucleotides: TGTGCCAGCAGCCCTTCCCAGGGGTCGGTCTACGAGCAGTACTTC.

The chain uses TRBV2 and TRBJ2-1; D tentatively reads TRBD1 or TRBD2 (5 bases each). V gave up 5 bases and J gave up 5 bases, with 13 bases separating them. Per germline, CDR1 SNHLY and CDR2 FYNNEI. There are 14 residues in the CDR3. This CDR3 reads CASSSRDRDNEQFF. The CDR3 DNA reads as TGTGCCAGCAGTTCCAGGGACCGCGACAATGAGCAGTTCTTC.

The gene calls are TRBV29-1 and TRBJ2-2; no firm D call. CDR3 length: 12 residues. Per germline, CDR1 SQVTM and CDR2 ANQGSEA. The V end lost 7 bases, the J end lost 3 bases, and 9 bases lay between the germline ends. The CDR3 loop reads CSGTHYTGELFF. DNA for the CDR3: TGCAGCGGGACCCATTACACCGGGGAGCTGTTTTTT.

V gene TRBV28 combines with J gene TRBJ1-3; D is undetermined. Germline CDR1 and CDR2: MDHEN and SYDVKM. Trimming took 4 bases from V and 0 from J, leaving 28 bases between them. The CDR3 runs 21 residues. The CDR3 nucleotides read TGTGCCAGCAGTTCAGAAACCGCGTCGGGATCAGGATTCTACTCTGGAAACACCATATATTTT. Protein product: CASSSETASGSGFYSGNTIYF.

This sequence joins TRBV7-9 and TRBJ2-7, with 10 bases that match TRBD1. CDR1 SEHNR and CDR2 FQNEAQ come from the germline V gene (reference sequence). The CDR3 consists of 13 residues. V was pared by 6 bases and J by 6 bases, with 5 bases of the junction left unmatched. Here the CDR3 reads CASSRQGAGEQYF. The CDR3 DNA reads as TGTGCCAGCAGTCGACAGGGGGCGGGCGAGCAGTACTTC.

The chain employs TRBV30 and TRBJ1-2; the D is unclear. Germline V CDR1 and CDR2: GTSNPN, SVGIG (reference sequence). The CDR3 is 13 residues long. Trimming left V 0 bases short and J 0 bases short, with 5 bases between. The CDR3 nucleotides are TGTGCCTGGAGTGTCGTAGCTAACTATGGCTACACCTTC. Its protein product is CAWSVVANYGYTF.

The rearrangement uses TRBV28 and TRBJ1-2; TRBD1 is a possible D gene (5 bases). The CDR3 runs 13 residues. Germline V lookup: CDR1 MDHEN, CDR2 SYDVKM. V was shortened by 6 bases and J by 8 bases, with 16 bases between the two germline ends. The CDR3 sequence is CASSRRESKGYTF. In nucleotides, the CDR3 is TGTGCCAGCAGCCGCAGGGAATCGAAAGGCTACACCTTC.

This clone was recorded a few times. The chain couples TRBV9 to TRBJ2-2; TRBD2 might be the D (6 bases). This CDR3 contains 15 residues. The V end was cut by 3 bases, the J end by 3 bases, with 12 bases between. CDR1 is SGDLS, CDR2 YYNGEE, per germline. CDR3 sequence reads: CASSGPLADTGELFF. The CDR3 bases are TGTGCCAGCAGCGGACCACTAGCAGACACCGGGGAGCTGTTTTTT.

The V and J genes are TRBV19 and TRBJ2-7; D is uncertain. CDR3 size: 14 residues. In germline, CDR1 is LNHDA, CDR2 SQIVND (reference sequence). V shed 4 bases and J shed 0 bases, with 10 bases lying between them. This CDR3 reads CASSRARSSYEQYF. In DNA, the CDR3 is TGTGCCAGTAGTAGGGCTCGTAGCTCCTACGAGCAGTACTTC.

The chain recombines TRBV7-2 with TRBJ2-7; 13 nucleotides align to TRBD2. The CDR3 is 15 residues long. V gave up 6 bases and J gave up 2 bases; unmatched junction bases: 4. Germline assignment: CDR1 SGHTA and CDR2 FQGNSA. The CDR3 region has the DNA TGTGCCAGCAGGCCCGGGACTAGCGGGGCCTACGAGCAGTACTTC. As protein: CASRPGTSGAYEQYF.

The gene calls are TRBV29-1 and TRBJ2-3; unclear D gene. Trimming stripped 0 bases from V and 2 bases from J, with 12 bases between. Germline-derived CDR1 and CDR2 are SQVTM and ANQGSEA. The CDR3 extends over 15 amino acids. Written as DNA, the CDR3 is TGCAGCGTTGAAGATAATCTAATTACCACAGATACGCAGTATTTT. Translation: CSVEDNLITTDTQYF.

The chain links TRBV6-6 to TRBJ1-3; D unclear. The CDR3 has 15 residues. From germline, CDR1 is MNHNY and CDR2 SVGAGI (reference sequence). With 2 bases removed from V and 2 bases from J, the gap between germline ends came to 10 bases. In DNA form, the CDR3 reads TGTGCCAGCAGTTACCCAGAGCTTACTGGAAACACCATATATTTT. It translates to CASSYPELTGNTIYF.